This is a list of T cell receptor beta chains from one sample in a study of CD8 T cells in ankylosing spondylitis. From the 5' RACE reads, TCRdb called clonotypes with MiXCR, one entry per CDR3 protein. The top ten hold around 14% of the sample, which has 350,000 to 450,000 distinct CDR3 sequences, approximately 22% seen once. The sample consisted of blood, either unsorted or a sorted T cell fraction (not recorded which). The receptors derive from a male donor with ankylosing spondylitis or in good health (not recorded which). Both conserved end residues are trimmed from each CDR3. Clone size is not always given. Where it is, it says once, few, many or a class for expanded clones.

j_call: TRBJ2-7
v_call: TRBV5-6
clone_size: .
cdr3_aa: ASSSLGLSEQY

j_call: TRBJ2-2
v_call: TRBV7-2
clone_size: few
cdr3_aa: ASSHRQGVLNTGELF

j_call: TRBJ2-1
v_call: TRBV28
clone_size: .
cdr3_aa: ASAGALYNEQF

j_call: TRBJ2-2
v_call: TRBV20-1
clone_size: once
cdr3_aa: SARVGDARTSGGVETGELF

j_call: TRBJ2-2
v_call: TRBV10-3
clone_size: .
cdr3_aa: ATLGQDDTGELF

j_call: TRBJ2-3
v_call: TRBV4-1
clone_size: .
cdr3_aa: ASSQATGSLDTQY

j_call: TRBJ2-3
v_call: TRBV7-8
clone_size: few
cdr3_aa: ASRQLAGVTDTQY

j_call: TRBJ2-7
v_call: TRBV2
clone_size: few
cdr3_aa: ASSESVSGGGLYEQY

j_call: TRBJ2-7
v_call: TRBV3-1
clone_size: .
cdr3_aa: ASSQEGPGGGPTYEQY

j_call: TRBJ2-3
v_call: TRBV4-1
clone_size: .
cdr3_aa: ASSTRTGGSTDTQY

j_call: TRBJ2-7
v_call: TRBV6-6
clone_size: .
cdr3_aa: ASSYDVYEQY

j_call: TRBJ2-1
v_call: TRBV11-2
clone_size: .
cdr3_aa: ASSRDPGQGPYNEQF

j_call: TRBJ2-1
v_call: TRBV11-1
clone_size: few
cdr3_aa: ASSLGPPGGISYNEQF

j_call: TRBJ1-2
v_call: TRBV25-1
clone_size: .
cdr3_aa: ASKGGYGYT

j_call: TRBJ2-7
v_call: TRBV30
clone_size: few
cdr3_aa: AWSVGTYEQY